This is a list of T cell receptor beta chains from one sample in a study of beta chain features in type 1 diabetes. Repertoires were generated with immunoSEQ multiplex PCR, while TCRdb's copy carries only in-frame clones and drops some. The sample includes roughly 700,000 clones, 10% to 15% of them seen just once. Sequenced: naive CD4+ T cells from blood. These receptors all come from a man younger than 35 with type 1 diabetes. Each CDR3 is given with its conserved first and last residue. D genes are given only for firm matches. Where a row states a size, it is once, few, many or the class of an expanded clone; other rows omit it.

V gene	D gene	clone size	J gene	CDR3 protein
TRBV6-5	NA	few	TRBJ1-1	CASSPRGNTEAFF
TRBV10-3	NA	NA	TRBJ2-5	CAISDWQKETQYF
TRBV4-2	NA	NA	TRBJ2-2	CASSQVGGTGVAGELFF
TRBV7-9	NA	few	TRBJ2-5	CASSALALVETQYF
TRBV5-1	TRBD1	few	TRBJ2-3	CASSPLQGVGTDTQYF
TRBV6-5	NA	few	TRBJ1-6	CASTRERGDSPLHF
TRBV19	TRBD1	NA	TRBJ2-3	CASSPGTVAGNTQYF
TRBV7-9	NA	NA	TRBJ2-7	CASSPSFEQYF
TRBV28	NA	NA	TRBJ1-1	CASRSTEAFF
TRBV13	TRBD1	few	TRBJ1-6	CASSIGQGGSPLHF
TRBV10-3	TRBD1	NA	TRBJ1-1	CAISLGQGRNTEAFF
TRBV19	NA	NA	TRBJ2-3	CASSMLTGGDTQYF
TRBV7-9	NA	once	TRBJ2-1	CASSQMGATYNEQFF
TRBV7-3	NA	NA	TRBJ2-6	CASSGGYSGANVLTF
TRBV29-1	NA	few	TRBJ2-3	CSGAGRLTDTQYF
TRBV30	TRBD1	few	TRBJ1-2	CAWSHQGASYGYTF
TRBV5-1	NA	NA	TRBJ2-1	CASSLTVRDNNEQFF
TRBV12-5	NA	NA	TRBJ1-5	CASGNSNQPQHF
TRBV30	NA	few	TRBJ2-2	CAWSGRVVGELFF
TRBV28	NA	NA	TRBJ2-2	CATRGVALETGELFF
TRBV4-1	TRBD2	NA	TRBJ2-7	CASSQDLAGGAGYEQYF
TRBV10-3	NA	NA	TRBJ1-2	CATAPRGTDTNYGYTF
TRBV10-3	TRBD1	NA	TRBJ1-2	CAIRPGTGEYGYTF
TRBV5-5	NA	few	TRBJ2-2	CASSPGNVNTGELFF
TRBV19	TRBD1	few	TRBJ2-3	CASPTKGTGRPLDTQYF
TRBV5-6	NA	NA	TRBJ1-2	CASSYRQIYGYTF
TRBV6-5	TRBD1	few	TRBJ1-2	CATNPGGYGYTF
TRBV5-1	TRBD2	few	TRBJ2-7	CASSPETLAGMFYEQYF